The text below deals with one T cell receptor (beta chain). CD45RO-negative cells were positively selected for CCR7, leaving out terminally differentiated effector memory CD45RA+ cells. There are 14 residues in the CDR3. Germline-derived CDR1 and CDR2 are SGDLS and YYNGEE. V gave up 3 bases and J gave up 0 bases, with 8 bases separating them. This specimen belongs to a study of shared clonotypes between healthy human individuals. The protocol was immunoSEQ multiplex PCR, while the TCRdb copy is restricted to in-frame clones and leaves out a portion. The sample comprises about 1.9 million clones, just under 95% of which are singletons, and around 1.7% rests with the top ten.

The chain is built from TRBV9 and TRBJ2-3; no reliable D call. This sequence originates from a young man in good health. Some clones in this sample may be carry-over from other donors' samples. The sequencing sample was made of naive CD8+ T cells from PBMCs. This CDR3 reads CASSDQASTDTQYF. The CDR3 nucleotides are TGTGCCAGCAGCGATCAGGCTAGCACAGATACGCAGTATTTT.